This T cell receptor (beta chain) stems from a study of blood T cell repertoires in COVID-19. Whole-study context: COVID-19 samples from acute and convalescent phases originated in the United States, Italy and Spain. Sample material is recorded as cDNA or gDNA derived from T cells, B-cell-depleted T cells, or PBMCs.

Original analysis: The assay estimated nucleated cells by amplifying reference gene primers. Only in-frame clones appear in the TCRdb table, and some are missing; sequencing was by immunoSEQ multiplex PCR. Clonal size and the V and J genes are those of that table, whereas D and trimming came from the DNA. The data hold about 250,000 clones, with about 86% observed a single time. The V gene lost 4 bases and the J gene lost 0 bases, with 7 bases spanning the gap. CDR1 and CDR2 from the germline V gene are ENHRY and SYGVKD. This CDR3 has 14 amino acids. The J gene is TRBJ2-1, the V gene TRBV10-3, with D possibly matching TRBD1 (6 bases). The sequenced sample was peripheral blood. The TCR comes from a man aged 80 or over with acute or convalescent COVID-19. CDR3 region: CAISVDSSYNEQFF. In DNA, the CDR3 is TGTGCCATCAGTGTGGACAGCTCCTACAATGAGCAGTTCTTC.